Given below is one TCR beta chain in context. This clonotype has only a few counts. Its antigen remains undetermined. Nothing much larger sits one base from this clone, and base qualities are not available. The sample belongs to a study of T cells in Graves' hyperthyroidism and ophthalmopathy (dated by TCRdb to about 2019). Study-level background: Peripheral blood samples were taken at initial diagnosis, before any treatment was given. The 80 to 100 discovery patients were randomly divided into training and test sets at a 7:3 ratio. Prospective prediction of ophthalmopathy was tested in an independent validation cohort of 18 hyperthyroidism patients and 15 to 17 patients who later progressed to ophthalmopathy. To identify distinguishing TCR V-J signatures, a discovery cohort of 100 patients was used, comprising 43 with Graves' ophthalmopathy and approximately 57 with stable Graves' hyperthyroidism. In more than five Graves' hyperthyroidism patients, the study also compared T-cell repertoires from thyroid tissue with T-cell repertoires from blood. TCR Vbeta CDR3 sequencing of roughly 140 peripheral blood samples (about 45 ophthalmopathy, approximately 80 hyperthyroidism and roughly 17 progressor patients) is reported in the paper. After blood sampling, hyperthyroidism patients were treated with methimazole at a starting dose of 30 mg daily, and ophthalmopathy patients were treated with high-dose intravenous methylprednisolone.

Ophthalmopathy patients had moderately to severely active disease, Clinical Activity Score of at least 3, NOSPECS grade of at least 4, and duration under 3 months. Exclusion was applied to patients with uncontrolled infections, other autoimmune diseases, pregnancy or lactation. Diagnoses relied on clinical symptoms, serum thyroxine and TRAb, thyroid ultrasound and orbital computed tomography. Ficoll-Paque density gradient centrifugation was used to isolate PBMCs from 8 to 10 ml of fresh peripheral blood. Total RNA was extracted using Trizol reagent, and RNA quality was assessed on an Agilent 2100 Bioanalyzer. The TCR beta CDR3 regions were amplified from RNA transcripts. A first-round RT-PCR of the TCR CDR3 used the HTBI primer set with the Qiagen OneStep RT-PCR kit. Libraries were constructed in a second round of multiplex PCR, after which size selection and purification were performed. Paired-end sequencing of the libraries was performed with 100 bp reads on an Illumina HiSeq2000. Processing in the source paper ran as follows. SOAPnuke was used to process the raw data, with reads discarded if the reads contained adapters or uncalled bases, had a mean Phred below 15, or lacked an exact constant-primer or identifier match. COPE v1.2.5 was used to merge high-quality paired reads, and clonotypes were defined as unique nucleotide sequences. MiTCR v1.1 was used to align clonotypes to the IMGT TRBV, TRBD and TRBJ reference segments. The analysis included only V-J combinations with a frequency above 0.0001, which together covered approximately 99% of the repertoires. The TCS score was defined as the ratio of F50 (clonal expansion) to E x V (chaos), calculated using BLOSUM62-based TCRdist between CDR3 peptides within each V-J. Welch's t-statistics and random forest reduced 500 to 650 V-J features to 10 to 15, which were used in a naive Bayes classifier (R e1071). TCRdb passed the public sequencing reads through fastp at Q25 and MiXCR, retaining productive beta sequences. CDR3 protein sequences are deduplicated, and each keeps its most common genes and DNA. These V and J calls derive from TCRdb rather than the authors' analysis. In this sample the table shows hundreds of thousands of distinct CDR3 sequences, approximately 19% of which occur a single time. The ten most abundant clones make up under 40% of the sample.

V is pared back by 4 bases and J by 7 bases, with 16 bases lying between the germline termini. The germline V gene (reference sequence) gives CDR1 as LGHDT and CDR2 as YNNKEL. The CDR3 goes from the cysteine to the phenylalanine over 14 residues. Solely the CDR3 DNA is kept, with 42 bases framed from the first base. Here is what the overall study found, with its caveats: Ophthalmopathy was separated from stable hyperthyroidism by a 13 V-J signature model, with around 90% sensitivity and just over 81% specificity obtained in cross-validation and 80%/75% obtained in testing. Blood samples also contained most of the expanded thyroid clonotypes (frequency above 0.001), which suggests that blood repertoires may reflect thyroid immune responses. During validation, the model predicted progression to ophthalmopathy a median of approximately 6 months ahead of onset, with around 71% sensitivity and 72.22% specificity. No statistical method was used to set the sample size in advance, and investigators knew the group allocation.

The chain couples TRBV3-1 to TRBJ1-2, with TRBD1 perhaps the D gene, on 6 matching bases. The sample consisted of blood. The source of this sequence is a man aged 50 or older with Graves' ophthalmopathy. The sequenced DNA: TGTGCCAGCAGCCGAAGGGTGGAGGGGGGTGGCTACACCTTC. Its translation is CASSRRVEGGGYTF.